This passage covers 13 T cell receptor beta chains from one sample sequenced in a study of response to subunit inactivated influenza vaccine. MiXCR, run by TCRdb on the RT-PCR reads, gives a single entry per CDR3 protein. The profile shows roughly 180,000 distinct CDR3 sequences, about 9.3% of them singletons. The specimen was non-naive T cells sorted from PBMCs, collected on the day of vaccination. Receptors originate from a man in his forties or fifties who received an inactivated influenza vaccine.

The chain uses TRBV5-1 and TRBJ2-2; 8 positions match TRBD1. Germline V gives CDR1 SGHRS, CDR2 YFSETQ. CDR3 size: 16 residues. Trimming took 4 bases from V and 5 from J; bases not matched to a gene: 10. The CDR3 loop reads CASSRTGQGNTGELFF. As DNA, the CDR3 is TGCGCCAGCAGCCGCACAGGACAGGGTAATACCGGGGAGCTGTTTTTT.

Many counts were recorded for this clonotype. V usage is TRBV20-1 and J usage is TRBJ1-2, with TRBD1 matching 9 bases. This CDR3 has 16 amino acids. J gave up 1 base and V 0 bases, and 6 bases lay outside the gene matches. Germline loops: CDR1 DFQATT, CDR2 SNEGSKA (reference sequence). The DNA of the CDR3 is TGCAGTGCTAGAGATCTTTGGACAGGGGATAACTATGGCTACACCTTC. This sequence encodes CSARDLWTGDNYGYTF.

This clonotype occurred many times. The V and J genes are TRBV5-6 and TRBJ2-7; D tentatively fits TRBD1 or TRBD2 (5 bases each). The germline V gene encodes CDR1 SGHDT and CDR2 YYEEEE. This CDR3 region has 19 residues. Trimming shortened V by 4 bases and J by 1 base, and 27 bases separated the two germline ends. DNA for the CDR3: TGTGCCAGCAGCCTAGGATATCTACAAACCCGGGACGAGTCCTACGAGCAGTACTTC. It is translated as CASSLGYLQTRDESYEQYF.

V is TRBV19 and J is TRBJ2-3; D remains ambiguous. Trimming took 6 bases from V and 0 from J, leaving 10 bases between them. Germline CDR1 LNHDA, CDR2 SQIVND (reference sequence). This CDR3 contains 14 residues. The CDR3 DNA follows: TGTGCCAGTAGGGATGTAGCTAGCACAGATACGCAGTATTTT. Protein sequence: CASRDVASTDTQYF.

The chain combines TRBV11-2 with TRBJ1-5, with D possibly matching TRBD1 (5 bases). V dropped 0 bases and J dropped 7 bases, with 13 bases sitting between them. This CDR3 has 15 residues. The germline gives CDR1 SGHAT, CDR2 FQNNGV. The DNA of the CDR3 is TGTGCCAGCAGCTTAGAACGGGGCAGGAGGCAGCCCCAGCATTTT. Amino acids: CASSLERGRRQPQHF.

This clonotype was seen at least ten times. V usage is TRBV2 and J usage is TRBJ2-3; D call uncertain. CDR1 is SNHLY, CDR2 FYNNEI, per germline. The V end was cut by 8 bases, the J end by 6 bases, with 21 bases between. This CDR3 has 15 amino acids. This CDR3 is CASVRDSPLSDTQYF. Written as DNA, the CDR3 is TGTGCCAGCGTTAGGGATTCCCCACTCTCTGATACGCAGTATTTT.

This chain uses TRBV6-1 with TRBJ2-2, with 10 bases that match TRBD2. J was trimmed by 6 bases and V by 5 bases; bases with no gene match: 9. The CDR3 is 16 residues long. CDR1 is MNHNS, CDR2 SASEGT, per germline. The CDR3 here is CASSKLAGVGAGELFF. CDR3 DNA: TGTGCCAGCAGTAAGCTAGCGGGAGTCGGTGCCGGGGAGCTGTTTTTT.

The CDR3 spells CASSLKGYSNQPQHF. In DNA, the CDR3 is TGTGCCAGCAGCTTAAAGGGGTATAGCAATCAGCCCCAGCATTTT. The V call is TRBV7-2, the J call TRBJ1-5, with a tentative D call TRBD1 (5 bases). Trimming stripped 2 bases from V and 0 bases from J, with 8 bases between. The length of the CDR3 is 15 residues. Germline CDR1 SGHTA, CDR2 FQGNSA.

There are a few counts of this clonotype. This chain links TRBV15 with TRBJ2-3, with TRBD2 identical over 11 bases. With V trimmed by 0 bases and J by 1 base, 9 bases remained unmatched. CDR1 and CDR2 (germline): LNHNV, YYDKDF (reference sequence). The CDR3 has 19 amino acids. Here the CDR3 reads CATSRDRLAGGLRTDTQYF. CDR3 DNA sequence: TGTGCCACCAGCAGAGATAGGCTAGCGGGGGGACTCCGCACAGATACGCAGTATTTT.

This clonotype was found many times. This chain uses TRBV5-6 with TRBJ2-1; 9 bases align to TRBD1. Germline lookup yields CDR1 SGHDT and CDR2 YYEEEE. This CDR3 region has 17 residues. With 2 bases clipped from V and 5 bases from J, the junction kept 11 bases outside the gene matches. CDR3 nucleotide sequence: TGTGCCAGCAGCTTCAGAACAGGGGGCCACATAAACAATGAGCAGTTCTTC. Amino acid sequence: CASSFRTGGHINNEQFF.

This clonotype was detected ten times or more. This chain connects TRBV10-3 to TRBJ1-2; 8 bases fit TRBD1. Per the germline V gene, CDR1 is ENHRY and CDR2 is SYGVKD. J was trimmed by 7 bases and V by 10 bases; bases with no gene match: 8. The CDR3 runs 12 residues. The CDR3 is CATTGGLRGYTF. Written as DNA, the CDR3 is TGTGCCACCACAGGGGGTCTGCGTGGCTACACCTTC.

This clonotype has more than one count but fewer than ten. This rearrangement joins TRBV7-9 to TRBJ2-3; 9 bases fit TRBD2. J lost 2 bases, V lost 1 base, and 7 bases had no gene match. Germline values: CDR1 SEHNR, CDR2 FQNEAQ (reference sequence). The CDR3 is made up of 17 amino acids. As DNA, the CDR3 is TGTGCCAGCAGCTTAGGTGGTAGCGGGGGATCCACAGATACGCAGTATTTT. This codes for CASSLGGSGGSTDTQYF.

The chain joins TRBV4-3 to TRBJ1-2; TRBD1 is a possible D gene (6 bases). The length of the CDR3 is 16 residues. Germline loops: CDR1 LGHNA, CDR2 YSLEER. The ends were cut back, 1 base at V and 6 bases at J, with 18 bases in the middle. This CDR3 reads CASSQVPPGEVNGYTF. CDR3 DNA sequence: TGCGCCAGCAGCCAAGTTCCTCCAGGGGAAGTAAATGGCTACACCTTC.